This record looks at one TCR beta chain sequence and its context. The germline CDR1 and CDR2 sequences are SGHAT and FQNNGV. The CDR3 is 14 residues long. V lost 5 bases, J lost 8 bases, and 18 bases lay in between. TCRdb re-called the RT-PCR reads through MiXCR, storing one row per CDR3 protein. This sample carries about 680,000 distinct CDR3 sequences, 14% of them seen once, and the ten largest clones take 3.6%. This TCR was recovered from a female donor in good health, serving as a healthy control. What was sequenced was memory CD4+ T cells from blood. This sequence joins TRBV11-2 and TRBJ1-2; possible D gene TRBD1, 6 bases. CDR3: CASSPSQGLGGYTF. As DNA, the CDR3 is TGTGCCAGCAGCCCCTCTCAGGGGTTGGGAGGCTACACCTTC. Filled out from reference TRBV11-2 and TRBJ1-2, the complete variable domain reads EAGVAQSPRYKIIEKRQSVAFWCNPISGHATLYWYQQILGQGPKLLIQFQNNGVVDDSQLPKDRFSAERLKGVDSTLKIQPAKLEDSAVYLCASSPSQGLGGYTFGSGTRLTVV.